Listed here are 3 T cell receptor beta chains from one sample, sequenced in a study of blood T cell repertoires in COVID-19. Using immunoSEQ multiplex PCR, the repertoire was profiled, and TCRdb retains in-frame clones only, with some absent. The sample carries approximately 230,000 clones, about 80% recorded once. Sequencing was done on a sample of PBMCs or T cells enriched from blood (not recorded which). The receptors here all came from a man in his forties who had recovered from COVID-19.

The gene calls are TRBV7-8 and TRBJ1-2, with 8 bases matching TRBD1. CDR1 is SGHVS and CDR2 is FQNEAQ in the germline V gene. The V gene end was trimmed by 5 bases and the J gene end by 8 bases; junction bases not matched to a gene: 4. The CDR3 has 12 residues. The CDR3 here is CASSPTGVGYTF. CDR3 DNA sequence: TGTGCCAGCAGCCCGACAGGGGTCGGCTACACCTTC.

V is TRBV4-2 and J is TRBJ2-7; 7 nucleotides line up with TRBD2. Germline V gives CDR1 LGHNA, CDR2 YNFKEQ. Trimming removed 3 bases from V and 0 bases from J; junction bases left unmatched: 5. CDR3 length equals 15 residues. In DNA form, the CDR3 reads TGTGCCAGCAGCCATGCCGGGACTACCTCCTACGAGCAGTACTTC. It codes for CASSHAGTTSYEQYF.

The chain uses TRBV9 and TRBJ1-2, with 7 bases identical to TRBD1. Germline assignment: CDR1 SGDLS and CDR2 YYNGEE. The CDR3 loop spans 17 amino acids. Trimming took 0 bases from V and 4 from J; bases not matched to a gene: 12. The DNA of the CDR3 is TGTGCCAGCAGCGTAGGGGCGGGAGGGGGCATGGGCTATGGCTACACCTTC. Residues: CASSVGAGGGMGYGYTF.